Described below is a single TCR beta chain sequence and its context. Assay used: immunoSEQ multiplex PCR; TCRdb lists only in-frame clones, some missing. The data contain 410,000 or so clones, around 90% of them singletons. V gave up 1 base and J gave up 0 bases, with 22 bases separating them. Germline V gene data show CDR1 as LGHNA and CDR2 as YSLEER. This CDR3 has 21 amino acids. This specimen comes from a study of Ad26.COV2.S vaccination and SARS-CoV-2 variants. The treatment was: some 20 received Ad26.COV2.S at low or high dose, single or two shots; about 5 received placebo; per-sample allocation not given. Specimen acquisition occurred on day 63 following the initial vaccine or placebo injection.

The specimen comprised peripheral blood, sampled in a trial of Ad26.COV2.S vaccine versus placebo. The receptor was isolated from a person aged 18-65 years who received the Ad26.COV2.S COVID-19 vaccine or a placebo. The genes are TRBV4-3 and TRBJ2-6; D may be TRBD2 (6 bases). The CDR3 sequence is CASSQANGWRALGSGANVLTF. The DNA of the CDR3 is TGCGCCAGCAGCCAAGCAAACGGGTGGAGGGCCCTCGGCTCTGGGGCCAACGTCCTGACTTTC.